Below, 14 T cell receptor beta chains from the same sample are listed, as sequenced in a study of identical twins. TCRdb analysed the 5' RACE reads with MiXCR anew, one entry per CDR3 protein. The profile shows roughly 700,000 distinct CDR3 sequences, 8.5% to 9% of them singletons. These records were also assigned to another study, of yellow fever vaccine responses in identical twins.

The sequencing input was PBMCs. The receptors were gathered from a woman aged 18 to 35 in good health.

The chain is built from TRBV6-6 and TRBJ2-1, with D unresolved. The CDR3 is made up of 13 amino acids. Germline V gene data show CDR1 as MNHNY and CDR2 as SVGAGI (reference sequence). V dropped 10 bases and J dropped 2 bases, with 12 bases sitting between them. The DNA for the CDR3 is TGTGCCACCGGACCTTGGGCCTACAATGAGCAGTTCTTC. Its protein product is CATGPWAYNEQFF.

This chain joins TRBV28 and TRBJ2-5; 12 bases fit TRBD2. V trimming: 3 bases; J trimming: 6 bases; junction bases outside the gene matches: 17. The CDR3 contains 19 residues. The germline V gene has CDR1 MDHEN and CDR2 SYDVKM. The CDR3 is CASSFWASGGVTSVKTQYF. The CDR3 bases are TGTGCCAGCAGTTTCTGGGCTAGCGGGGGGGTCACGAGTGTAAAGACCCAGTACTTC.

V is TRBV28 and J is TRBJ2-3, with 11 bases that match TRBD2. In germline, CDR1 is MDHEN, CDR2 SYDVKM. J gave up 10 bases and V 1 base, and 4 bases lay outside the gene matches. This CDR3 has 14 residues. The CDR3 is CASSLYSGGGPQYF. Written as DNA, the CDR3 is TGTGCCAGCAGTTTATATAGCGGGGGGGGTCCGCAGTATTTT.

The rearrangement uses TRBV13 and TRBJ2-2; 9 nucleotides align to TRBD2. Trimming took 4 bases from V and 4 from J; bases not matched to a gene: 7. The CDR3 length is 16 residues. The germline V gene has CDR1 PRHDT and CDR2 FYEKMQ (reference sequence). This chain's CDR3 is CASSSALAGVTGELFF. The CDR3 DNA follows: TGTGCCAGCAGCTCGGCTTTAGCGGGAGTCACCGGGGAGCTGTTTTTT.

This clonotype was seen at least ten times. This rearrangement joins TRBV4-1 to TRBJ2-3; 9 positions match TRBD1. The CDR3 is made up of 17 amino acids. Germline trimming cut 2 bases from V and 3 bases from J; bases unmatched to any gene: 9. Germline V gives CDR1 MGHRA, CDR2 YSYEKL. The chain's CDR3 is CASSQLITGGRTDTQYF. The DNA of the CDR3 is TGCGCCAGCAGCCAATTAATTACAGGGGGCCGAACAGATACGCAGTATTTT.

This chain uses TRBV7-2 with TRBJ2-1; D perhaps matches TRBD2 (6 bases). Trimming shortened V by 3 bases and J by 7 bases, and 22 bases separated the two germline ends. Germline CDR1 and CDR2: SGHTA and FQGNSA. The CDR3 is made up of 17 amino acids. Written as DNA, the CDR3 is TGTGCCAGCAGCTTCCGAGCGGGTCTTGCGGGATCGAATGAGCAGTTCTTC. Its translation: CASSFRAGLAGSNEQFF. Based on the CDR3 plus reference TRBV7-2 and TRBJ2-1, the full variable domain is GAGVSQSPSNKVTEKGKDVELRCDPISGHTALYWYRQSLGQGLEFLIYFQGNSAPDKSGLPSDRFSAERTGGSVSTLTIQRTQQEDSAVYLCASSFRAGLAGSNEQFFGPGTRLTVL.

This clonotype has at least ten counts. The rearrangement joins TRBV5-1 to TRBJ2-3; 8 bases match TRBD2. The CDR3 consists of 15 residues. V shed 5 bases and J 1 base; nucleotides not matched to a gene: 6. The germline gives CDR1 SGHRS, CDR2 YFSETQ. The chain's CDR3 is CASSPGLARTDTQYF. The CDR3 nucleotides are TGCGCCAGCAGTCCCGGACTAGCTCGCACAGATACGCAGTATTTT. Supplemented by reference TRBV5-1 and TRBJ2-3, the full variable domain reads KAGVTQTPRYLIKTRGQQVTLSCSPISGHRSVSWYQQTPGQGLQFLFEYFSETQRNKGNFPGRFSGRQFSNSRSEMNVSTLELGDSALYLCASSPGLARTDTQYFGPGTRLTVL.

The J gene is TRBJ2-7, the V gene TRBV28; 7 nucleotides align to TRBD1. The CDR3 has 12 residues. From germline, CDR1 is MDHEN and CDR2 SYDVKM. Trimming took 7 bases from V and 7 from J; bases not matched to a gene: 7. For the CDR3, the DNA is TGTGCCAGCAACCGGGACAGTAGGGAGCAGTACTTC. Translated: CASNRDSREQYF.

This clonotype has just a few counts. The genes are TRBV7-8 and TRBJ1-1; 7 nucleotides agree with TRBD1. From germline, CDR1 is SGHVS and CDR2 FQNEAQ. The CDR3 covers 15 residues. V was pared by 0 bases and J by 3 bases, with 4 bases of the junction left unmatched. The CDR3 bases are TGTGCCAGCAGCTTAGCGACAGGGAGGGACACTGAAGCTTTCTTT. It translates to CASSLATGRDTEAFF.

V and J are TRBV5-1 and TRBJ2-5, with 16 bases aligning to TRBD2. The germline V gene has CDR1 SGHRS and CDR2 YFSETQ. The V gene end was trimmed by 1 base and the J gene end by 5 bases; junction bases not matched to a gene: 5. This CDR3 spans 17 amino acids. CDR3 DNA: TGCGCCAGCAGCTTGAGTCCGGGACTAGCGGGGGGGGAGACCCAGTACTTC. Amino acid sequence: CASSLSPGLAGGETQYF.

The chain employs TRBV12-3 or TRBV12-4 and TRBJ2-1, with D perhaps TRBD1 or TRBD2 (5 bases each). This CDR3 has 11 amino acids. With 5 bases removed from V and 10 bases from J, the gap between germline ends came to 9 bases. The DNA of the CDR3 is TGTGCCAGCAGTGAGCGGACAGAGCAGTTCTTC. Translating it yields CASSERTEQFF.

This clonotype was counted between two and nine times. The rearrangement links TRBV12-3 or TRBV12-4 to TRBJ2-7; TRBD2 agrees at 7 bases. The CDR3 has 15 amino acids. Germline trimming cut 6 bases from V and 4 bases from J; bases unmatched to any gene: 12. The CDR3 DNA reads TGTGCCAGCAGCACCCTAGCGGAGCACAAATACGAGCAGTACTTC. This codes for CASSTLAEHKYEQYF.

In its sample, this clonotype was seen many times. The CDR3 DNA follows: TGTGCCAGCAGTTTATCGAGCGGGTATAACGAGCAGTTCTTC. Its protein product is CASSLSSGYNEQFF. The chain carries TRBV12-3 or TRBV12-4 and TRBJ2-1; TRBD2 is a possible D gene (6 bases). This CDR3 region has 14 residues. V lost 2 bases and J 10 bases, leaving 15 bases between the germline ends.

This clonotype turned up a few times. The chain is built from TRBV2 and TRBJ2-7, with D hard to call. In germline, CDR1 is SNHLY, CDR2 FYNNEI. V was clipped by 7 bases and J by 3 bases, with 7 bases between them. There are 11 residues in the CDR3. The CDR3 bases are TGTGCCAGCACAGCCTTCTACGAGCAGTACTTC. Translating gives CASTAFYEQYF.